The 4 T cell receptor beta chains listed next were all sequenced from one sample in a study of blood T cells in healthy people across ages. Together with a sample-barcoded 5' primer, a J-beta primer mix was included in a second PCR lasting roughly 6 to 12 cycles. From the 5' RACE reads, TCRdb called clonotypes with MiXCR, one entry per CDR3 protein. The table shows about 780,000 distinct CDR3 sequences, with roughly 26% occurring only once. This same sample was also part of a study on T cells of mothers and their children.

Sample: blood. These receptors were collected from a boy aged 5-17 years in good health.

This clonotype was seen many times. The V and J genes are TRBV13 and TRBJ1-4; possible D gene TRBD1, 5 bases. Germline V gives CDR1 PRHDT, CDR2 FYEKMQ (reference sequence). Trimming took 2 bases from V and 8 from J, leaving 12 bases between them. The CDR3 runs to 14 residues. CDR3 amino acids: CASSLRGDQEKLFF. Here the CDR3 DNA reads TGTGCCAGCAGCTTAAGAGGGGATCAGGAAAAACTGTTTTTT.

The chain employs TRBV5-6 and TRBJ2-2, with D possibly being TRBD1 or TRBD2 (6 bases each). Germline values: CDR1 SGHDT, CDR2 YYEEEE. Trimming removed 5 bases from V and 2 bases from J, with 10 bases in between. The CDR3 spans 14 residues. The CDR3 bases are TGTGCCAGCAGTGGGGGGCCTAACACCGGGGAGCTGTTTTTT. Protein sequence: CASSGGPNTGELFF.

This chain joins TRBV4-2 and TRBJ1-4; 7 bases map to TRBD1. Trimming at V came to 3 bases and at J to 4 bases, leaving 8 bases not matched to a gene. The CDR3 runs to 16 residues. Germline values: CDR1 LGHNA, CDR2 YNFKEQ. CDR3 in DNA: TGTGCCAGCAGCCACCCTCCGGGACAGCTTAATGAAAAACTGTTTTTT. Translation gives CASSHPPGQLNEKLFF.

The chain couples TRBV4-1 to TRBJ2-2; 13 nucleotides match TRBD2. CDR1 and CDR2 (germline): MGHRA, YSYEKL. The junction had 2 bases not matched to a gene; V was cut back by 1 base and J by 3 bases. CDR3 length: 17 amino acids. The CDR3 bases are TGCGCCAGCAGCCAAGGGGGACTAGCGGGGTACACCGGGGAGCTGTTTTTT. Translating it yields CASSQGGLAGYTGELFF.